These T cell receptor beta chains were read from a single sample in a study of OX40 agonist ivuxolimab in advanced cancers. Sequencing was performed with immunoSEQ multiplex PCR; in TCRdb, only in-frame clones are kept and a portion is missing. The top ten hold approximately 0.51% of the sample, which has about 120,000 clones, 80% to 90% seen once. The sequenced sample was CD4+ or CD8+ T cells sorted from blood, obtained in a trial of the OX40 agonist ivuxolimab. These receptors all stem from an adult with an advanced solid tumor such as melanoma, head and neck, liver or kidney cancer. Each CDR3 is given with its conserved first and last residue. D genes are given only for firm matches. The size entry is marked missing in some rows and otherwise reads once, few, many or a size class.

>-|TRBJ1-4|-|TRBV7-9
TGTGCCAGCAGCTTAGACGCAGGGGCGACTGAAAAACTGTTTTTT
CASSLDAGATEKLFF
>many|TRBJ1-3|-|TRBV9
TGTGCCAGCAGCGACAGGAGCTCTGGAAACACCATATATTTT
CASSDRSSGNTIYF
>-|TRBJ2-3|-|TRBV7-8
TGTGCCAGCAAGAAGAGGGGTACAGATACGCAGTATTTT
CASKKRGTDTQYF
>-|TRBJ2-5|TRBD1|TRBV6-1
TGTGCCAGCAGTAAGGGACAGGGGTACCAAGAGACCCAGTACTTC
CASSKGQGYQETQYF
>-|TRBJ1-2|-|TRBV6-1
TGTGCCAGCAGTGAAAAAGGGGACGGAAACTATGGCTACACCTTC
CASSEKGDGNYGYTF
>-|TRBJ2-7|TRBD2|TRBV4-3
TGCGCCAGCAGCCTCTCGGCTAGCGGGGGAACCTACGAGCAGTACTTC
CASSLSASGGTYEQYF
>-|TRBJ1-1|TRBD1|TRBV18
TGTGCCAGCTCACCTCCCAGGGGGCGGGACACTAAAGCTTTCTTT
CASSPPRGRDTKAFF
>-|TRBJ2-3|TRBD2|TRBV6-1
TGTGCCAGCAGTGACTTAGCGGGAGTCACAGATACGCAGTATTTT
CASSDLAGVTDTQYF
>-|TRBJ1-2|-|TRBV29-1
TGCAGCGTTGGTCAGGGCTACTATGGCTACACCTTC
CSVGQGYYGYTF
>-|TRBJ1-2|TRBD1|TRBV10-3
TGTGCCATCAGTGGGCCCGGTGGAGGGGGCCCCAGGAATGGCTACACCTTC
CAISGPGGGGPRNGYTF
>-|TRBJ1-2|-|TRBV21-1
TGTGCCAGCAGCAAAGTGGGCAGGAGATCCTATGGCTACACCTTC
CASSKVGRRSYGYTF
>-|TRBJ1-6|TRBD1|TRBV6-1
TGTGCCAGCAGTGAAGGGCAGGGGGGGAGGACACCCCTCCACTTT
CASSEGQGGRTPLHF
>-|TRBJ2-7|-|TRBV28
TGTGCCAGCAGATCAGGGGAGAGCTCCTACGAGCAGTACTTC
CASRSGESSYEQYF
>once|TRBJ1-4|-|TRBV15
TGTGCCACCAGCAGAGGCGAAACACCCAGTGAAAAACTGTTTTTT
CATSRGETPSEKLFF
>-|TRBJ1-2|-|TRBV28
TGTGCCAGCACCCTGATAACTAACTATGGCTACACCTTC
CASTLITNYGYTF
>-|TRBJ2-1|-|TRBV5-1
TGCGCCAGCAGCATTTCGGGATCCAGGAATGAGCAGTTCTTC
CASSISGSRNEQFF
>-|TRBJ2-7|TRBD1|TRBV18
TGTGCCAGCTCACCGACAGGGGGACCCTACGAGCAGTACTTC
CASSPTGGPYEQYF
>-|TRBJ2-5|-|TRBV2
TGTGCCAGCAGTGCCAGGGTTGTAAAGGAGACCCAGTACTTC
CASSARVVKETQYF
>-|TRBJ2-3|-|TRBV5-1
TGCGCCAGCAGCTTGGCGGGACTTCACACAGATACGCAGTATTTT
CASSLAGLHTDTQYF
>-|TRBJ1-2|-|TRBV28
TGTGCCAGCAGCGTACAGGGCCACTATGGCTACACCTTC
CASSVQGHYGYTF
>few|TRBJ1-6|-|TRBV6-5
TGTGCCACTACGAACGGTAATTCACCCCTCCACTTT
CATTNGNSPLHF
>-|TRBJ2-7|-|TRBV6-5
TGTGCCAGCAGACCCGCAGATACCTCCTACGAGCAGTACTTC
CASRPADTSYEQYF
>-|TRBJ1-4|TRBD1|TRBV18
TGTGCCAGCTCAGCTACCGGGACAGGGGATGAAAAACTGTTTTTT
CASSATGTGDEKLFF
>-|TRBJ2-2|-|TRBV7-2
TGTGCCAGCAGCTTACGCGGGCCCGGGGAGCTGTTTTTT
CASSLRGPGELFF
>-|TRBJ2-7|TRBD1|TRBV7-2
TGTGCCAGCAGCTTGGACAGGACTTTTTCCTACGAGCAGTACTTC
CASSLDRTFSYEQYF